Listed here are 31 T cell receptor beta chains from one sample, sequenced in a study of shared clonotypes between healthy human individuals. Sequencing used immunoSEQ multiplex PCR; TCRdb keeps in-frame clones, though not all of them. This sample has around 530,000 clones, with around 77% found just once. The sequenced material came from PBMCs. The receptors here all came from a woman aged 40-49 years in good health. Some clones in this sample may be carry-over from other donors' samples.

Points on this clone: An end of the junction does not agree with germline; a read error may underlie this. CDR3 residues: CASKSRNPGRGTEELFF. In nucleotides, the CDR3 is TGTGCCAGCAAATCCCGAAATCCCGGTAGAGGCACCGAGGAGCTGTTTTTT. This chain links TRBV27 with TRBJ2-2; D is uncertain. Germline loops: CDR1 MNHEY, CDR2 SMNVEV (reference sequence). The CDR3 covers 17 residues.

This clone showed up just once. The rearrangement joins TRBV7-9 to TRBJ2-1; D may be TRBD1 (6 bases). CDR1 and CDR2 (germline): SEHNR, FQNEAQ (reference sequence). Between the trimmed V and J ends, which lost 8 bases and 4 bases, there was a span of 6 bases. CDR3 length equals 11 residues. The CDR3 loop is CASGTYNEQFF. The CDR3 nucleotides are TGTGCCAGCGGGACATACAATGAGCAGTTCTTC.

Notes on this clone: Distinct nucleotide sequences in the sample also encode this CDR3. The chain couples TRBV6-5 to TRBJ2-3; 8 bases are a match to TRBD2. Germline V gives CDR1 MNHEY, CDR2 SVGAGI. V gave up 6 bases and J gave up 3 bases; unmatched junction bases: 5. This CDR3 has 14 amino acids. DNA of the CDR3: TGTGCCAGCAGCCCAGGACTAGCTACAGATACGCAGTATTTT. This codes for CASSPGLATDTQYF.

The CDR3 nucleotides read TGTGCCAGCAGCCCCGGCGGAGGGGGCACGGGTCAGCCCCAGCATTTT. Translating gives CASSPGGGGTGQPQHF. This chain connects TRBV5-6 to TRBJ1-5, with 7 bases that match TRBD1. The CDR3 consists of 16 residues. With 4 bases clipped from V and 6 bases from J, the junction kept 13 bases outside the gene matches. Germline V gives CDR1 SGHDT, CDR2 YYEEEE.

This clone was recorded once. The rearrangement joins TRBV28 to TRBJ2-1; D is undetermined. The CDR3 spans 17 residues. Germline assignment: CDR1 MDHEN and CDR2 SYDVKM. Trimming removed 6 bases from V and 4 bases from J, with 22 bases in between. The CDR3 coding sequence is TGTGCCAGCAGAGGTAGTATGATCACAAAAGCTTACAATGAGCAGTTCTTC. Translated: CASRGSMITKAYNEQFF.

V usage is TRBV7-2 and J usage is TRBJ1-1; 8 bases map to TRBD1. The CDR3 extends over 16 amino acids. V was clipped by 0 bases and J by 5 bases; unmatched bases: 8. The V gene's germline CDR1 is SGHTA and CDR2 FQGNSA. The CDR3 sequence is CASSLASDRGLTEAFF. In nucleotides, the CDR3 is TGTGCCAGCAGCTTAGCGTCCGACAGGGGACTGACTGAAGCTTTCTTT.

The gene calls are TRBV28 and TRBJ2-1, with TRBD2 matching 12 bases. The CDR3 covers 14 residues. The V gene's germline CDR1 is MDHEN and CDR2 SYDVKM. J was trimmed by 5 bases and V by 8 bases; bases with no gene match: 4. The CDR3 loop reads CASQTSGSHNEQFF. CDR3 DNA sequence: TGTGCCAGCCAGACTAGCGGGAGCCACAATGAGCAGTTCTTC.

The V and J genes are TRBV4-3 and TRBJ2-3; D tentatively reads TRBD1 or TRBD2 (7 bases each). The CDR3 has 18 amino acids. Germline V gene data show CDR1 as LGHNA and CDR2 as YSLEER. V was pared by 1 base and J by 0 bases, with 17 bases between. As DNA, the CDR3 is TGCGCCAGCAGCCAAGGGGAGGGGGCGGGGGTTAGCACAGATACGCAGTATTTT. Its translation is CASSQGEGAGVSTDTQYF.

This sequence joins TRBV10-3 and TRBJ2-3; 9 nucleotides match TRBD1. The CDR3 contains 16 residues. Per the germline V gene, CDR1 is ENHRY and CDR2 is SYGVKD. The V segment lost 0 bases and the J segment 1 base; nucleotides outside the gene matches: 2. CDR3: CAISESRDRGTDTQYF. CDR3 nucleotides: TGTGCCATCAGTGAGTCCCGGGACAGGGGCACAGATACGCAGTATTTT.

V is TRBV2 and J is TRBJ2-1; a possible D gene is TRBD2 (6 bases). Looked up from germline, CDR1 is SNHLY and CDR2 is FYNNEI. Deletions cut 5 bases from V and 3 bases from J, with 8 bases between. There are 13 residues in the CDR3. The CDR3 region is CASSPTSYNEQFF. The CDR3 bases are TGTGCCAGCAGTCCGACTAGCTACAATGAGCAGTTCTTC. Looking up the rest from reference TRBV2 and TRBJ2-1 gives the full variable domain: EPEVTQTPSHQVTQMGQEVILRCVPISNHLYFYWYRQILGQKVEFLVSFYNNEISEKSEIFDDQFSVERPDGSNFTLKIRSTKLEDSAMYFCASSPTSYNEQFFGPGTRLTVL.

CDR3 region: CASSLVDRVGSDEQYF. In DNA form, the CDR3 reads TGTGCCAGCAGCTTGGTCGACAGGGTCGGTTCCGACGAGCAGTACTTC. The V gene is TRBV5-6, the J gene TRBJ2-7; 7 positions agree with TRBD1. Germline V gives CDR1 SGHDT, CDR2 YYEEEE. CDR3 length: 16 amino acids. With V trimmed by 0 bases and J by 5 bases, 11 bases remained unmatched. Using reference TRBV5-6 and TRBJ2-7 for the parts outside the CDR3, the full variable domain is DAGVTQSPTHLIKTRGQQVTLRCSPKSGHDTVSWYQQALGQGPQFIFQYYEEEERQRGNFPDRFSGHQFPNYSSELNVNALLLGDSALYLCASSLVDRVGSDEQYFGPGTRLTVT.

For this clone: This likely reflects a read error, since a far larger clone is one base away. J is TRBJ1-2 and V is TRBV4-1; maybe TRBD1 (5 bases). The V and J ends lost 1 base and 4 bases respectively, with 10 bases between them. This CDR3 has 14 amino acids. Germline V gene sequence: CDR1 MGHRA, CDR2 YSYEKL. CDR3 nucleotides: TGCGCCAGCAGCCAAGGCAGGGTGGGCTATGGCTACACCTTC. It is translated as CASSQGRVGYGYTF.

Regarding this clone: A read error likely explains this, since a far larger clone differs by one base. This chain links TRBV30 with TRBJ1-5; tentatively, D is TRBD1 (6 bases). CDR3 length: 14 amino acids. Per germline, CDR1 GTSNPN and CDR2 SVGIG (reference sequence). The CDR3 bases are TGTGCCTGGAGTAAAGGCGGGGGCAATCAGGCCCAGCATTTT. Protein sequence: CAWSKGGGNQAQHF.

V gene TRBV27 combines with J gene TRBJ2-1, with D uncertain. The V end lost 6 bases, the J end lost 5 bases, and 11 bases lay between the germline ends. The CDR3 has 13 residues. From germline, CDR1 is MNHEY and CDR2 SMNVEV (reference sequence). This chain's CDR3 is CASRPLSHNEQFF. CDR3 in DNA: TGTGCCAGCAGGCCCCTGTCCCACAATGAGCAGTTCTTC.

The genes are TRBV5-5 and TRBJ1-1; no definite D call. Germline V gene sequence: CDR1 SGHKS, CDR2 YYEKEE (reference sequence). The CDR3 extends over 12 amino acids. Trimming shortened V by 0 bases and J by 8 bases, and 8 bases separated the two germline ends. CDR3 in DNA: TGTGCCAGCAGCTTGGCGGGCAGGGAAGCTTTCTTT. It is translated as CASSLAGREAFF.

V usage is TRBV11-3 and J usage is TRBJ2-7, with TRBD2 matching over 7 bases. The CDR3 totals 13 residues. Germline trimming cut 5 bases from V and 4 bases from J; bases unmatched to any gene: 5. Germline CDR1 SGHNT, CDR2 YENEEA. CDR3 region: CASSGRERYEQYF. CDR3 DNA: TGTGCCAGCAGCGGGAGGGAACGATACGAGCAGTACTTC. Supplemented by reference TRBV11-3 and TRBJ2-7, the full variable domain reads EAGVVQSPRYKIIEKKQPVAFWCNPISGHNTLYWYLQNLGQGPELLIRYENEEAVDDSQLPKDRFSAERLKGVDSTLKIQPAELGDSAVYLCASSGRERYEQYFGPGTRLTVT.

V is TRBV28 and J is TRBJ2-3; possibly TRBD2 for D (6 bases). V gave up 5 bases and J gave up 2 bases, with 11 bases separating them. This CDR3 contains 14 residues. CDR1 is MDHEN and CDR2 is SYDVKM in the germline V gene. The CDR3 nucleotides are TGTGCCAGCAGTCTCCGGGAGAACACAGATACGCAGTATTTT. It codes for CASSLRENTDTQYF.

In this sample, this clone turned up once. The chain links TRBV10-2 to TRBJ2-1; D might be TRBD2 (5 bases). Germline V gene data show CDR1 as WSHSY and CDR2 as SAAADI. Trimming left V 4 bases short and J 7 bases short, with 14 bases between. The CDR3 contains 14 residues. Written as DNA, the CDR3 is TGCGCCAGCAGTGTTGTGGGAGTGGGAAATGAGCAGTTCTTC. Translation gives CASSVVGVGNEQFF.

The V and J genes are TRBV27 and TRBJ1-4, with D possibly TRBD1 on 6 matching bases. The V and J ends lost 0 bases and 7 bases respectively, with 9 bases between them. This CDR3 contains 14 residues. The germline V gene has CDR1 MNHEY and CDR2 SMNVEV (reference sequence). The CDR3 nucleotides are TGTGCCAGCAGTTTATCCAGGGGTAGTGAAAAACTGTTTTTT. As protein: CASSLSRGSEKLFF.

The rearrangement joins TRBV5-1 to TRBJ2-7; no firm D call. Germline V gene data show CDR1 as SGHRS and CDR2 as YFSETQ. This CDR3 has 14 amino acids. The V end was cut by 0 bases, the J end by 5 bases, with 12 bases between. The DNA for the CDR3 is TGCGCCAGCAGCTTGGGGCCGGGTATCGACGAGCAGTACTTC. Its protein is CASSLGPGIDEQYF.

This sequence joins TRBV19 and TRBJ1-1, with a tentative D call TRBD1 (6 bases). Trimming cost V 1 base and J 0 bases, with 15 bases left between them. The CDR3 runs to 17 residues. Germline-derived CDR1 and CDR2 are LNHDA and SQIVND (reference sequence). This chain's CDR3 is CASSIVLGGGMNTEAFF. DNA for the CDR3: TGTGCCAGTAGTATAGTCTTAGGGGGAGGCATGAACACTGAAGCTTTCTTT.

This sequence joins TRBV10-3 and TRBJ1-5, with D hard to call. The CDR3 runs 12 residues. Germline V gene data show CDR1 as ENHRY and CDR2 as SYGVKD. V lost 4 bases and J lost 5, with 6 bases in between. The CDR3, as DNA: TGTGCCATCAGTGGGGTGGATCAGCCCCAGCATTTT. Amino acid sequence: CAISGVDQPQHF.

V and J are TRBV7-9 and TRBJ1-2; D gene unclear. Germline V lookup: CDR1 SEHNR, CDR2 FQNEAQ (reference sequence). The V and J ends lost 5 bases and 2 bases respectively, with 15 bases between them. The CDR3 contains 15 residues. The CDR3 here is CASSLGSAENYGYTF. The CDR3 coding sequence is TGTGCCAGCAGCCTGGGATCGGCAGAGAACTATGGCTACACCTTC.

CDR3 in DNA: TGTGCCAGCAGCGTAGATGGCGGGGAGCTGTTTTTT. It is translated as CASSVDGGELFF. J is TRBJ2-2 and V is TRBV9; D ambiguous. The CDR3 is 12 amino acids. The V and J ends lost 0 bases and 7 bases respectively, with 4 bases between them. Germline lookup yields CDR1 SGDLS and CDR2 YYNGEE.

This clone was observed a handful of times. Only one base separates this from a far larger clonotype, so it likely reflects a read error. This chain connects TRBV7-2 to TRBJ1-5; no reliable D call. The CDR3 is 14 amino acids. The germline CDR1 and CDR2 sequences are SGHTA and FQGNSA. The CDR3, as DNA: TGTGCCAGCAGATTAGAAGGGCTCAATCAGCCCCAGCATTTT. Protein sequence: CASRLEGLNQPQHF.

The CDR3 bases are TGTGCCAGCTCTGGAATAAGGGTAGCGACAGATACGCAGTATTTT. Translation gives CASSGIRVATDTQYF. The chain has TRBV11-2 and TRBJ2-3, with TRBD2 as a possible D gene (5 bases). The V end was cut by 8 bases, the J end by 3 bases, with 18 bases between. The length of the CDR3 is 15 residues. Germline CDR1 reads SGHAT; CDR2 reads FQNNGV.

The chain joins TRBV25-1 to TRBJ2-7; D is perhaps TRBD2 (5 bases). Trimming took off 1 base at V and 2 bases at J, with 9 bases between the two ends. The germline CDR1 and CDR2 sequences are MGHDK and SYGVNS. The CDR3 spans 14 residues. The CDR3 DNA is TGTGCCAGCAGTGAATGGGGAGAAACCTACGAGCAGTACTTC. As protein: CASSEWGETYEQYF.

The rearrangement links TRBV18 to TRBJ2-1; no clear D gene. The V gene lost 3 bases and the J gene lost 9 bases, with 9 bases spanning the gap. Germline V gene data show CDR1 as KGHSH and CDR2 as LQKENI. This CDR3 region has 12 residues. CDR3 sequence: CASSPDTSEQFF. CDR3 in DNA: TGTGCCAGCTCACCGGATACGAGTGAGCAGTTCTTC.

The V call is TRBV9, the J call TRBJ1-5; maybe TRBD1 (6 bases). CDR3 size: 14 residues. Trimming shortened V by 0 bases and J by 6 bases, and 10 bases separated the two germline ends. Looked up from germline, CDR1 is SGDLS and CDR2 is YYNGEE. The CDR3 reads CASSVEPRGQPQHF. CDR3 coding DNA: TGTGCCAGCAGCGTAGAGCCCAGGGGTCAGCCCCAGCATTTT.

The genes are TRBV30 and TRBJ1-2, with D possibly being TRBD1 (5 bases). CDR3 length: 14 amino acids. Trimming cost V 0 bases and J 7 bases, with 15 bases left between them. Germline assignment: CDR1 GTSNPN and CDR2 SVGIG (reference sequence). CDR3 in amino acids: CAWSVGTRAFGYTF. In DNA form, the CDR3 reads TGTGCCTGGAGTGTGGGGACGCGGGCCTTTGGCTACACCTTC.

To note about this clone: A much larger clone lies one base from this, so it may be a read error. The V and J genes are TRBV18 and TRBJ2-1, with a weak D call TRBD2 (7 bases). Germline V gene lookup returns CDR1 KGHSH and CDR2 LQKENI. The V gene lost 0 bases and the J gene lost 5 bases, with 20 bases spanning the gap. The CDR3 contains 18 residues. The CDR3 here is CASSPPSRGAPGHNEQFF. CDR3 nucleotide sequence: TGTGCCAGCTCACCACCTTCCCGGGGGGCGCCTGGACACAATGAGCAGTTCTTC.